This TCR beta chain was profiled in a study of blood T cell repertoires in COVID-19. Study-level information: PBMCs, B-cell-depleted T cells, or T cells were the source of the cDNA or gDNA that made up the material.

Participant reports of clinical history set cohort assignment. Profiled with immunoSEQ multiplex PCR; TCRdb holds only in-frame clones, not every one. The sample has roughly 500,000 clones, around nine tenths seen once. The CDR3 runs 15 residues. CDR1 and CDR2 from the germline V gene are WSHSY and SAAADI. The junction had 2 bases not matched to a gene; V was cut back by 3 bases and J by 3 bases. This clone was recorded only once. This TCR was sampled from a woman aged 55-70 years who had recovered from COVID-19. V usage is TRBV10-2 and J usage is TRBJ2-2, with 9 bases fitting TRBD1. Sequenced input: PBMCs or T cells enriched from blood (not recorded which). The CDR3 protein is CASSDGTGYTGELFF. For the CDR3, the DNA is TGCGCCAGCAGTGATGGGACAGGGTACACCGGGGAGCTGTTTTTT.